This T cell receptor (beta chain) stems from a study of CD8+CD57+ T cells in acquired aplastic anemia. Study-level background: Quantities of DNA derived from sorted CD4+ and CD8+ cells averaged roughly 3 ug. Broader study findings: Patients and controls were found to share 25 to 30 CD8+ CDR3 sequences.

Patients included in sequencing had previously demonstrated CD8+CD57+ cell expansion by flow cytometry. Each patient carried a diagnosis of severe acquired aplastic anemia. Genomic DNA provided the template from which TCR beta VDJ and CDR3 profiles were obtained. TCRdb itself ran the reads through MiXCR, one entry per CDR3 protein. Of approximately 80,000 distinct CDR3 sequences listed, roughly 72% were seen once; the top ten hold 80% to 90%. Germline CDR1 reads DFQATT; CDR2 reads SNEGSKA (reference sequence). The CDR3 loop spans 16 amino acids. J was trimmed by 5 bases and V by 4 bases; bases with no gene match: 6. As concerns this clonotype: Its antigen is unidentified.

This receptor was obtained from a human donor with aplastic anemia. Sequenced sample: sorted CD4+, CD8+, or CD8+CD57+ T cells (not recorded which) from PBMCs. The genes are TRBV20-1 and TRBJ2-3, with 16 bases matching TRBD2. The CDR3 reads CSATGTSGGAGDTQYF. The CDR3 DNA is TGCAGTGCTACCGGGACTAGCGGGGGGGCAGGAGATACGCAGTATTTT.